Following are 10 T cell receptor beta chains from one sample sequenced in a study of identical twins. TCRdb re-analysed the 5' RACE reads in MiXCR, keeping a single row per CDR3 protein. Counted here are some 1,600,000 distinct CDR3 sequences, about 32% occurring once; the ten biggest clones make up around 0.25%. Sequencing input: cord blood. The receptor set was obtained from a newborn girl in good health.

As regards this clonotype: A single base separates this from a much larger clone, so it may be a read error. This sequence joins TRBV6-5 and TRBJ1-1; D perhaps matches TRBD1 (6 bases). Looked up from germline, CDR1 is MNHEY and CDR2 is SVGAGI. This CDR3 is 13 amino acids long. V lost 2 bases and J 3 bases, leaving 7 bases between the germline ends. The CDR3 loop reads CASSYTGYTEAFF. The CDR3 nucleotides are TGTGCCAGCAGTTACACAGGGTACACTGAAGCTTTCTTT.

A word on this clonotype: A read error may be the cause here, since a much bigger clone is one base away. V gene TRBV7-9 combines with J gene TRBJ1-1; 8 bases align to TRBD1. Per germline, CDR1 SEHNR and CDR2 FQNEAQ (reference sequence). V shed 5 bases, J shed 1 base, and the junction held 6 bases outside the gene matches. The CDR3 totals 15 residues. The CDR3 region has the DNA TGTGCCAGCAGCGTAACCGGGACAGGGAACACTGAAGCTTTCTTT. Its protein is CASSVTGTGNTEAFF.

The chain couples TRBV20-1 to TRBJ2-7; 7 bases are shared with TRBD1. V was pared by 5 bases and J by 2 bases, with 9 bases of the junction left unmatched. CDR1 DFQATT and CDR2 SNEGSKA come from the germline V gene (reference sequence). This CDR3 has 14 amino acids. The CDR3 loop is CSAPGQAPTYEQYF. The CDR3 DNA sequence: TGCAGTGCTCCTGGACAGGCTCCGACCTACGAGCAGTACTTC.

This clonotype showed up just a few times. The J gene is TRBJ2-3, the V gene TRBV2; 10 bases are shared with TRBD2. Germline V gene lookup returns CDR1 SNHLY and CDR2 FYNNEI. V lost 6 bases to trimming and J lost 0 bases; unmatched junction nucleotides: 6. CDR3 length equals 16 residues. The CDR3 sequence: CASRDSGGSSTDTQYF. The CDR3 DNA reads as TGTGCCAGCAGGGATAGCGGGGGGAGTAGCACAGATACGCAGTATTTT.

The rearrangement uses TRBV2 and TRBJ2-3; D is perhaps TRBD1 or TRBD2 (5 bases each). The V gene's germline CDR1 is SNHLY and CDR2 FYNNEI. The CDR3 is 14 residues long. V shed 1 base and J shed 4 bases, with 9 bases lying between them. As DNA, the CDR3 is TGTGCCAGCAGTGAAGAGAGGGGACCAGATACGCAGTATTTT. This gives the protein CASSEERGPDTQYF.

As regards this clonotype: A read error may be the cause here, since a much bigger clone is one base away. This rearrangement joins TRBV7-2 to TRBJ2-7; D is uncertain. V was cut by 3 bases and J by 7 bases, with 22 bases left in between. CDR3 length: 16 amino acids. The germline V gene has CDR1 SGHTA and CDR2 FQGNSA. The DNA of the CDR3 is TGTGCCAGCAGCTTGGTTAGTCTAGGAACCTACAATGAGCAGTACTTC. Protein: CASSLVSLGTYNEQYF.

This clonotype was counted between two and nine times. The chain has TRBV7-2 and TRBJ2-1; 7 nucleotides match TRBD2. J gave up 0 bases and V 5 bases, and 7 bases lay outside the gene matches. This CDR3 spans 16 amino acids. Per germline, CDR1 SGHTA and CDR2 FQGNSA. CDR3 in DNA: TGTGCCAGCAGCCGACTAGCAAGACCCTCCTACAATGAGCAGTTCTTC. Amino acids: CASSRLARPSYNEQFF.

The chain couples TRBV7-9 to TRBJ2-7; either TRBD1 or TRBD2 may supply D (5 bases each). This CDR3 is 13 amino acids long. V lost 6 bases, J lost 7 bases, and 16 bases lay in between. Germline V gives CDR1 SEHNR, CDR2 FQNEAQ (reference sequence). The CDR3 spells CASRPGPYNEQYF. CDR3 DNA: TGTGCCAGCAGACCGGGGCCGTACAATGAGCAGTACTTC.

This chain joins TRBV12-3 or TRBV12-4 and TRBJ2-3; 15 positions match TRBD2. This CDR3 contains 17 residues. With 4 bases clipped from V and 5 bases from J, the junction kept 7 bases outside the gene matches. In DNA, the CDR3 is TGTGCCAGCAGTTCAAGGACTAGCGGGAGGGTTATAGATACGCAGTATTTT. Translating gives CASSSRTSGRVIDTQYF.

There are many counts of this clonotype. The chain has TRBV20-1 and TRBJ2-3, with D perhaps matching TRBD1 (5 bases). This CDR3 spans 14 amino acids. The germline CDR1 and CDR2 sequences are DFQATT and SNEGSKA (reference sequence). The ends were cut back, 2 bases at V and 3 bases at J, with 12 bases in the middle. CDR3 sequence reads: CSARRGGLTDTQYF. CDR3 bases: TGCAGTGCTAGAAGGGGCGGCTTAACAGATACGCAGTATTTT.